This TCR beta chain was profiled in a study of cytotoxic CD8 clonotypes in ibrutinib-treated CLL. Study background: Specimens for response were gathered following a median about a year of therapy, spanning 6 to 36. Points from the study as a whole: Rare overall, public clonotypes shrank or held steady under therapy.

Per germline, CDR1 SSHAT and CDR2 FNYEAQ (reference sequence). The length of the CDR3 is 17 residues. In regard to this clone: The target antigen is unknown. The junction does not match germline at one end; this may be a read error.

The repertoire was sequenced with immunoSEQ multiplex PCR; TCRdb's copy has only in-frame clones and lacks some. The sample yields some 80,000 clones, 70% to 80% seen once. The source of roughly 2 micrograms of genomic DNA for TCR beta libraries was cryopreserved PBMCs. The material was PBMCs, obtained after 12 months of ibrutinib treatment. The J gene is TRBJ1-1, the V gene TRBV7-7; D is ambiguous. The receptor was isolated from a human donor with chronic lymphocytic leukemia. CDR3 bases: TGTGCTAGCAGCGCAGCCCCTCCGCCGCGATCCAACACTGAAGCTTTCTTT. Translation gives CASSAAPPPRSNTEAFF.